These 10 T cell receptor beta chains came from one sample sequenced in a study of shared clonotypes between healthy human individuals. Generated by immunoSEQ multiplex PCR, the TCRdb table keeps only in-frame clones and is missing some. Here the sample spans about 2 million clones, roughly 94% being singletons. Sample: naive CD4+ T cells sorted from blood. Noted subset: CD45RA+ positively selected. The receptors derive from a young man in good health.

This chain joins TRBV30 and TRBJ1-6; TRBD1 might be the D (6 bases). The CDR3 runs 13 residues. V gave up 4 bases and J gave up 7 bases, with 11 bases separating them. From germline, CDR1 is GTSNPN and CDR2 SVGIG (reference sequence). Written as DNA, the CDR3 is TGTGCCTGGACCCGAGGGGGGAATTCACCCCTCCACTTT. It is translated as CAWTRGGNSPLHF.

The V gene is TRBV2, the J gene TRBJ1-5, with a weak D call TRBD1 (6 bases). V shed 3 bases and J shed 4 bases, with 13 bases lying between them. From germline, CDR1 is SNHLY and CDR2 FYNNEI. CDR3 length: 15 residues. The chain's CDR3 is CASSESSRGNQPQHF. The CDR3 coding sequence is TGTGCCAGCAGTGAGTCGTCCAGGGGAAATCAGCCCCAGCATTTT.

V is TRBV7-2 and J is TRBJ2-3; a weak D match, TRBD2 (7 bases). V shed 1 base and J shed 4 bases, with 15 bases lying between them. This CDR3 is 16 amino acids long. Germline V gives CDR1 SGHTA, CDR2 FQGNSA. CDR3 DNA: TGTGCCAGCAGCTTAGTCGTCACGGGGGGCTCAGATACGCAGTATTTT. This codes for CASSLVVTGGSDTQYF.

The V call is TRBV2, the J call TRBJ2-7; 7 nucleotides match TRBD1. The CDR3 is 13 residues long. Losses at the gene ends were 7 bases for V and 2 bases for J; bases not matched to a gene: 5. Germline CDR1 is SNHLY and CDR2 is FYNNEI. As DNA, the CDR3 is TGTGCCAGCAATGGACAGGCCCCCTACGAGCAGTACTTC. Translated, it gives CASNGQAPYEQYF.

The count of this clone is one. The chain has TRBV6-1 and TRBJ2-7; possible D gene TRBD1, 6 bases. The germline V gene encodes CDR1 MNHNS and CDR2 SASEGT. The CDR3 runs 14 residues. The germline V and J ends were trimmed by 1 base and 4 bases, with 11 bases remaining between them. The CDR3 sequence: CASSEDRVLYEQYF. In DNA, the CDR3 is TGTGCCAGCAGTGAAGACAGGGTATTGTACGAGCAGTACTTC.

The genes are TRBV19 and TRBJ2-5; 7 nucleotides agree with TRBD1. CDR3 length equals 14 residues. The V gene's germline CDR1 is LNHDA and CDR2 SQIVND (reference sequence). The ends lost 3 bases at V and 4 bases at J; junction bases unmatched: 5. CDR3 in amino acids: CASSMRDRVETQYF. CDR3 nucleotides: TGTGCCAGTAGTATGCGAGACAGGGTAGAGACCCAGTACTTC. Full variable domain (outside the CDR3, taken from reference TRBV19 and TRBJ2-5): DGGITQSPKYLFRKEGQNVTLSCEQNLNHDAMYWYRQDPGQGLRLIYYSQIVNDFQKGDIAEGYSVSREKKESFPLTVTSAQKNPTAFYLCASSMRDRVETQYFGPGTRLLVL.

On this clone: This same CDR3 is encoded by further DNA sequences in the sample. The CDR3 DNA reads TGCGCCAGCAGCCGGGGACCACAAGAGACCCAGTACTTC. Its translation: CASSRGPQETQYF. V and J are TRBV4-1 and TRBJ2-5; possibly TRBD1 or TRBD2 for D (5 bases each). Trimming left V 4 bases short and J 2 bases short, with 8 bases between. The CDR3 consists of 13 residues. Germline CDR1 is MGHRA and CDR2 is YSYEKL.

Only one count was recorded for this clone. The gene calls are TRBV5-8 and TRBJ1-1; D unclear. V was pared by 1 base and J by 8 bases, with 9 bases between. Looked up from germline, CDR1 is SGHTS and CDR2 is YDEGEE. This CDR3 region has 12 residues. CDR3 DNA: TGTGCCAGCAGCTTGTCGGGTATCGAAGCTTTCTTT. As protein: CASSLSGIEAFF.

V and J are TRBV27 and TRBJ2-5; D possibly corresponds to TRBD2 (5 bases). CDR3 size: 16 residues. Germline CDR1 MNHEY, CDR2 SMNVEV (reference sequence). V gave up 5 bases and J gave up 2 bases, with 18 bases separating them. CDR3 nucleotide sequence: TGTGCCAGCAGTATTACCCCTAGAGCGGTACAAGAGACCCAGTACTTC. This encodes CASSITPRAVQETQYF.

CDR3 sequence reads: CASSVMRTENTEAFF. In DNA, the CDR3 is TGTGCCAGCTCAGTAATGAGGACAGAGAACACTGAAGCTTTCTTT. This rearrangement joins TRBV18 to TRBJ1-1, with D tentatively TRBD1 (6 bases). This CDR3 has 15 residues. The germline CDR1 and CDR2 sequences are KGHSH and LQKENI. The V end lost 5 bases, the J end lost 1 base, and 14 bases lay between the germline ends.